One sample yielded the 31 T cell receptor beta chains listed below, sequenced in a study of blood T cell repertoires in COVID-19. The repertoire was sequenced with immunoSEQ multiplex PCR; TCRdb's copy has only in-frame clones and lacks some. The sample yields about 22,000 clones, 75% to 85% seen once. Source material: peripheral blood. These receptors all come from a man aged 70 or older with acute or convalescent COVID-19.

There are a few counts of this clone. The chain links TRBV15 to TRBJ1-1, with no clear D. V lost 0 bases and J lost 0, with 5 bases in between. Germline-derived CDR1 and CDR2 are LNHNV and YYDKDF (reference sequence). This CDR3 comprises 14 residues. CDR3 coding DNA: TGTGCCACCAGCAGAGATCAGATGAACACTGAAGCTTTCTTT. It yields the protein CATSRDQMNTEAFF.

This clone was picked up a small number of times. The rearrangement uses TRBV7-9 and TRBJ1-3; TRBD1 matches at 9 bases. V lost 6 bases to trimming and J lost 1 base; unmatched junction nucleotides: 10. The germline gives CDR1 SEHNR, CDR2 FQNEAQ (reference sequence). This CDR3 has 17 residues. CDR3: CASRPLSGTGSGNTIYF. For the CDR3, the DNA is TGTGCCAGCAGGCCGTTGTCCGGGACAGGGTCTGGAAACACCATATATTTT.

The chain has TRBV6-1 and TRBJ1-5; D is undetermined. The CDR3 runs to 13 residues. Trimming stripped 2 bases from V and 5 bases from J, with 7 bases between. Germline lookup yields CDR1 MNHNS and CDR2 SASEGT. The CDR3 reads CASSENSDQPQHF. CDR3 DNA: TGTGCCAGCAGTGAAAACAGTGATCAGCCCCAGCATTTT.

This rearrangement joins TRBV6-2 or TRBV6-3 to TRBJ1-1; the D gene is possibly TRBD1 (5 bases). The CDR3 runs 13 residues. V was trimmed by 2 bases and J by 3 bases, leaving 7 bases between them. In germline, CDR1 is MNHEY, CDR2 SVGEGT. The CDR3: CASSYKGDTEAFF. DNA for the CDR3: TGTGCCAGCAGTTACAAAGGGGACACTGAAGCTTTCTTT.

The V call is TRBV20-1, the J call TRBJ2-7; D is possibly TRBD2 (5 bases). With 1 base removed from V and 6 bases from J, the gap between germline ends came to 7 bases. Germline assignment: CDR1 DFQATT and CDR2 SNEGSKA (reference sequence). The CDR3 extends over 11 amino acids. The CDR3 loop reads CSARGGSEQYF. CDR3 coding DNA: TGCAGTGCTAGAGGTGGGAGCGAGCAGTACTTC.

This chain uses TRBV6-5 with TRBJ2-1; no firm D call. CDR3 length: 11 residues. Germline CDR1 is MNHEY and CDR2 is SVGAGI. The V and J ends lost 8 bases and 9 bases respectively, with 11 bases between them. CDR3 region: CASSSWSEQFF. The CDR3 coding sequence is TGTGCCAGCTCCTCCTGGAGTGAGCAGTTCTTC.

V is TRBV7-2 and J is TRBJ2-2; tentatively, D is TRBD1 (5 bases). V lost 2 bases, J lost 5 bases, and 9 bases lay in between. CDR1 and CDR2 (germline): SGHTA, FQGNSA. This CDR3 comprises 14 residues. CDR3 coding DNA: TGTGCCAGCAGCTTAACCCAGGGAACCGGGGAGCTGTTTTTT. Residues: CASSLTQGTGELFF. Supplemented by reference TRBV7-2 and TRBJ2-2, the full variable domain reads GAGVSQSPSNKVTEKGKDVELRCDPISGHTALYWYRQSLGQGLEFLIYFQGNSAPDKSGLPSDRFSAERTGGSVSTLTIQRTQQEDSAVYLCASSLTQGTGELFFGEGSRLTVL.

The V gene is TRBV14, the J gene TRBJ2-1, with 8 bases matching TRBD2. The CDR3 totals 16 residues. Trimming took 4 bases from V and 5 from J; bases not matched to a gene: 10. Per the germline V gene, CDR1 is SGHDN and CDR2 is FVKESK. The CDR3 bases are TGTGCCAGCAGCCCCCCTTATGGGACTAGGGACAATGAGCAGTTCTTC. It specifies CASSPPYGTRDNEQFF.

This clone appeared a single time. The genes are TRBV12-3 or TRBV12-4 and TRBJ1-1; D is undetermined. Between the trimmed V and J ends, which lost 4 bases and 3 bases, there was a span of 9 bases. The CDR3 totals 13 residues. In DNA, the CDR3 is TGTGCCAGCAGTTCGTGGGCTTACACTGAAGCTTTCTTT. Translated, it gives CASSSWAYTEAFF.

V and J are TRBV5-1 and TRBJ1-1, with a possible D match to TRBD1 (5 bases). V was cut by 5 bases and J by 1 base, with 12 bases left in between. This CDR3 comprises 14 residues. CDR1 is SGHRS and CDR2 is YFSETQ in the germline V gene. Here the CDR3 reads CASRGSDRNTEAFF. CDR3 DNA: TGCGCCAGCAGGGGTAGTGACAGGAACACTGAAGCTTTCTTT.

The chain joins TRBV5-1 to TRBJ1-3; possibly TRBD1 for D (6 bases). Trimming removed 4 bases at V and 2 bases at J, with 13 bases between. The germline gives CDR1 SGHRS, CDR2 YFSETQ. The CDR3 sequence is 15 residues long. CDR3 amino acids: CASSLAGETGNTIYF. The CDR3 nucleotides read TGCGCCAGCAGCCTGGCAGGGGAAACTGGAAACACCATATATTTT. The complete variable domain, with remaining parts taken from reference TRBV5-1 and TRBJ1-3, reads KAGVTQTPRYLIKTRGQQVTLSCSPISGHRSVSWYQQTPGQGLQFLFEYFSETQRNKGNFPGRFSGRQFSNSRSEMNVSTLELGDSALYLCASSLAGETGNTIYFGEGSWLTVV.

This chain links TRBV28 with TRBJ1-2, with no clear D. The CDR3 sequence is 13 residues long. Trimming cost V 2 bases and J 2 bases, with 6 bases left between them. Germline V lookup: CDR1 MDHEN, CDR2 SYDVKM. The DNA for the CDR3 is TGTGCCAGCAGTTTAACAAAGAACTATGGCTACACCTTC. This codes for CASSLTKNYGYTF.

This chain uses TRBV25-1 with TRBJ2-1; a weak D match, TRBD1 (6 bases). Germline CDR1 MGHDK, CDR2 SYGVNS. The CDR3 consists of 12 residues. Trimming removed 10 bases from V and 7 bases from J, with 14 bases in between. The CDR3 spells CAIQGPGNEQFF. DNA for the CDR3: TGTGCCATCCAGGGGCCGGGTAATGAGCAGTTCTTC.

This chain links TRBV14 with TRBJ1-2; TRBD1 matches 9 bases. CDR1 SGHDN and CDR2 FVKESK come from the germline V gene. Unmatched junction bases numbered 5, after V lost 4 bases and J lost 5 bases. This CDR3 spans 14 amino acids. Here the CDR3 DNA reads TGTGCCAGCAGCCGAACAGGGGGCCGGTATGGCTACACCTTC. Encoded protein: CASSRTGGRYGYTF.

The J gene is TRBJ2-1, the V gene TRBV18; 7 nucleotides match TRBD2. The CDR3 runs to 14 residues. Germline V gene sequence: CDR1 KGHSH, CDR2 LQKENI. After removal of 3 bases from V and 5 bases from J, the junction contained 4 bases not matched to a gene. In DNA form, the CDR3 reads TGTGCCAGCTCACCGGGAGGGAGAGACAATGAGCAGTTCTTC. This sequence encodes CASSPGGRDNEQFF.

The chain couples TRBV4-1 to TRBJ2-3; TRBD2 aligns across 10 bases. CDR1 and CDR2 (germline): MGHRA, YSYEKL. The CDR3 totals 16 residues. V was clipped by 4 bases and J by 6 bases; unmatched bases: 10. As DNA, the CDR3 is TGCGCCAGCAGCCTCAACCGGAATAGCGGGGGGGATACGCAGTATTTT. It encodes CASSLNRNSGGDTQYF.

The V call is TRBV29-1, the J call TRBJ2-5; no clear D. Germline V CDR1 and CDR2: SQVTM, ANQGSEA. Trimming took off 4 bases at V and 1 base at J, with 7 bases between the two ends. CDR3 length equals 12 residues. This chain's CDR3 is CSVARVQETQYF. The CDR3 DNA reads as TGCAGCGTTGCCCGTGTCCAAGAGACCCAGTACTTC.

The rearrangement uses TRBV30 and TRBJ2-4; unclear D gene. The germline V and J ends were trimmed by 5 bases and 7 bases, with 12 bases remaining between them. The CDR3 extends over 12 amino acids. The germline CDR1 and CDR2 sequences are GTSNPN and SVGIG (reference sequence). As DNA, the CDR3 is TGTGCCTGGGGACCGAGGAAGAACATTCAGTACTTC. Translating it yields CAWGPRKNIQYF. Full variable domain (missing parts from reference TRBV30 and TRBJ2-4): SQTIHQWPATLVQPVGSPLSLECTVEGTSNPNLYWYRQAAGRGLQLLFYSVGIGQISSEVPQNLSASRPQDRQFILSSKKLLLSDSGFYLCAWGPRKNIQYFGAGTRLSVL.

CDR3 coding DNA: TGTGCCAGCAGTGAAGAAAGCGGGAGGAGGGACGAGCAGTACTTC. As protein: CASSEESGRRDEQYF. This chain connects TRBV2 to TRBJ2-7, with 9 nucleotides matching TRBD2. CDR1 and CDR2 from the germline V gene are SNHLY and FYNNEI. The CDR3 spans 15 residues. Trimming took 1 base from V and 5 from J; bases not matched to a gene: 6.

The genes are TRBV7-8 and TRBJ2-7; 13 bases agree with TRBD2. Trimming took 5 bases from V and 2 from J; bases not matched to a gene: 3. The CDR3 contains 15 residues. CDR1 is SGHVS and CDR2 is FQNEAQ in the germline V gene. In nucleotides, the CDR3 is TGTGCCAGCAGCCAGGGACTAGCGGGGCCCTACGAGCAGTACTTC. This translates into CASSQGLAGPYEQYF.

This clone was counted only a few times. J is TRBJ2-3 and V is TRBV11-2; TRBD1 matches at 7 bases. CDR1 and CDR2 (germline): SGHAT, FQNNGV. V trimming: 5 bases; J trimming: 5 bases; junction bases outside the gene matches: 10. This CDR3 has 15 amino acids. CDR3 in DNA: TGTGCCAGCAGCCACTACAGGGGAAGAGGAGATACGCAGTATTTT. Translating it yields CASSHYRGRGDTQYF.

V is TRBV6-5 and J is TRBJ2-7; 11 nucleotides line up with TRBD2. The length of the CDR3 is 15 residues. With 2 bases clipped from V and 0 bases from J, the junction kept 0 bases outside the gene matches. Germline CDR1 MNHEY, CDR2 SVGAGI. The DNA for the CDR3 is TGTGCCAGCAGTTACGGGACTAGCGGCTCCTACGAGCAGTACTTC. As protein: CASSYGTSGSYEQYF.

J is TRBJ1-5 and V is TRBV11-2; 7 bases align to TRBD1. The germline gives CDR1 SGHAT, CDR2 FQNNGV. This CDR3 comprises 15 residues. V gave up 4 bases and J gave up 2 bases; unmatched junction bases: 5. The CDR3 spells CASSSGQARNQPQHF. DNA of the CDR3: TGTGCCAGCAGCTCTGGACAGGCCCGCAATCAGCCCCAGCATTTT.

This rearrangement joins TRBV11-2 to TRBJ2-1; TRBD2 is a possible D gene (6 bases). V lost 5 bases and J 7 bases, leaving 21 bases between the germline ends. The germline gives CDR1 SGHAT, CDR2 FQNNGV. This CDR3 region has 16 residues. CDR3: CASSLDGSPGGNEQFF. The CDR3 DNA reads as TGTGCCAGCAGCCTTGACGGGAGCCCCGGGGGTAATGAGCAGTTCTTC.

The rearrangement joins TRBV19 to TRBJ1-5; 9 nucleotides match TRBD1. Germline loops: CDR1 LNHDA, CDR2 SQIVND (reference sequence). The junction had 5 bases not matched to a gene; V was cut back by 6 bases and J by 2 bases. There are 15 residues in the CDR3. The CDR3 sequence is CASRAGTGRNQPQHF. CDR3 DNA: TGTGCCAGTAGAGCCGGGACAGGGCGCAATCAGCCCCAGCATTTT.

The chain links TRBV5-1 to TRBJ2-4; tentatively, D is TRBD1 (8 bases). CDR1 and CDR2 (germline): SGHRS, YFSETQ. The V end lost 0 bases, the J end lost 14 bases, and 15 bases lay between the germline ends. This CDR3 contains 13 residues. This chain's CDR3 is CASSLAGQAGEYF. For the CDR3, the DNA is TGCGCCAGCAGCTTGGCGGGACAGGCGGGGGAGTACTTC.

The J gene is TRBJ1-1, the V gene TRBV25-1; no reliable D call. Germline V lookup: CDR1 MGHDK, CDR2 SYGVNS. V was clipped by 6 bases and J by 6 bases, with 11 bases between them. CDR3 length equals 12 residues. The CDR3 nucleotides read TGTGCCAGCAGCAAGGAGGGTTCTGAAGCTTTCTTT. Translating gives CASSKEGSEAFF.

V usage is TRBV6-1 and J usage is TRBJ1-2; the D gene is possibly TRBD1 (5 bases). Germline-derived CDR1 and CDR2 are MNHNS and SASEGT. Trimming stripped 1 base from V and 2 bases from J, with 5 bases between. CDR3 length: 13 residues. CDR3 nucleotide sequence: TGTGCCAGCAGTGAAGGACAGAACTATGGCTACACCTTC. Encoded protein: CASSEGQNYGYTF.

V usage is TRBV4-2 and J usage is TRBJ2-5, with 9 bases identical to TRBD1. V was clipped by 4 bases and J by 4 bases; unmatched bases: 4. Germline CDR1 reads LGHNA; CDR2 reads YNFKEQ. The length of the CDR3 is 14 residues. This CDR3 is CASSPLGQGETQYF. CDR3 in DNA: TGTGCCAGCAGCCCCTTGGGACAGGGAGAGACCCAGTACTTC.

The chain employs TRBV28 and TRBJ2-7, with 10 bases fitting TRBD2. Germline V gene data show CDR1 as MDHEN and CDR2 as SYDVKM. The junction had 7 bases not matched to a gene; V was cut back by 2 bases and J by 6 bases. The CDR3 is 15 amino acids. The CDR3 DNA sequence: TGTGCCAGCAGTTTAGAAGCGGGAGGGCTGGGCGAGCAGTACTTC. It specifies CASSLEAGGLGEQYF. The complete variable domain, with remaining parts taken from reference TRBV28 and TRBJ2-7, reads DVKVTQSSRYLVKRTGEKVFLECVQDMDHENMFWYRQDPGLGLRLIYFSYDVKMKEKGDIPEGYSVSREKKERFSLILESASTNQTSMYLCASSLEAGGLGEQYFGPGTRLTVT.

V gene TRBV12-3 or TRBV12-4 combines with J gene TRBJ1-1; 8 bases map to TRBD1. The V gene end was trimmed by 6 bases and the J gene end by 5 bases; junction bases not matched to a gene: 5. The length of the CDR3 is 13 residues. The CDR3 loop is CASRWTGSTEAFF. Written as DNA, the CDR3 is TGTGCCAGCAGGTGGACAGGGAGTACTGAAGCTTTCTTT.